The 30 T cell receptor beta chains below were found in one sample sequenced in a study of memory CD4+ T cells and cytomegalovirus serostatus. Sequenced by immunoSEQ multiplex PCR; TCRdb stores in-frame clones only, minus some. The sample yields under 50,000 clones, 70% to 85% seen once. The sort gate was single viable CD3+CD4+CD8-CD45RO+ cells for memory CD4+ T cells. The sample taken for sequencing was memory CD4+ T cells from blood. The receptors stem from an adult in good health and CMV-seropositive.

Notes on this clone: No DNA is shown, since the ends of the CDR3 on it are uncertain; the CDR3 is the one TCRdb lists. The chain employs TRBV11-2 and TRBJ2-5; the listed D gene, TRBD2, was not tested against the DNA. The CDR3 is 14 amino acids long, termini counted. Germline lookup yields CDR1 SGHAT and CDR2 FQNNGV. The CDR3 here is CASSFGPGDYEQYF.

This sequence joins TRBV19 and TRBJ1-5, with a weak D call TRBD1 (5 bases). Looked up from germline, CDR1 is LNHDA and CDR2 is SQIVND (reference sequence). With 0 bases removed from V and 6 bases from J, the gap between germline ends came to 18 bases. This CDR3 spans 17 amino acids. CDR3 residues: CASSIEYGGEGVQPQHF. DNA of the CDR3: TGTGCCAGTAGTATAGAGTATGGGGGAGAGGGAGTTCAGCCCCAGCATTTT.

The chain uses TRBV7-9 and TRBJ1-5; D call uncertain. Germline-derived CDR1 and CDR2 are SEHNR and FQNEAQ (reference sequence). V lost 1 base, J lost 4 bases, and 14 bases lay in between. There are 16 residues in the CDR3. The CDR3 loop is CASSLGRVGGNQPQHF. As DNA, the CDR3 is TGTGCCAGCAGCTTAGGACGGGTGGGTGGGAATCAGCCCCAGCATTTT.

J is TRBJ2-2 and V is TRBV18; 9 bases match TRBD1. The ends lost 1 base at V and 5 bases at J; junction bases unmatched: 11. Germline V CDR1 and CDR2: KGHSH, LQKENI. The CDR3 has 18 residues. DNA for the CDR3: TGTGCCAGCTCACCACAAGGGACAGGGCTTGTACGGACCGGGGAGCTGTTTTTT. Amino acids: CASSPQGTGLVRTGELFF.

In its sample, this clone was seen a few times. The V and J genes are TRBV5-6 and TRBJ2-1; D might be TRBD2 (6 bases). Germline CDR1 SGHDT, CDR2 YYEEEE. Trimming stripped 2 bases from V and 3 bases from J, with 12 bases between. CDR3 length: 15 amino acids. The CDR3 region is CASSFGTPNYNEQFF. As DNA, the CDR3 is TGTGCCAGCAGCTTCGGGACTCCTAACTACAATGAGCAGTTCTTC.

This rearrangement joins TRBV2 to TRBJ2-5; the D is unclear. This CDR3 contains 14 residues. Germline V gene data show CDR1 as SNHLY and CDR2 as FYNNEI. The V and J ends lost 3 bases and 2 bases respectively, with 10 bases between them. CDR3 nucleotide sequence: TGTGCCAGCAGTGACGGTGTGCGTCAAGAGACCCAGTACTTC. It yields the protein CASSDGVRQETQYF.

The gene calls are TRBV2 and TRBJ1-1, with 7 nucleotides matching TRBD1. The CDR3 totals 12 residues. V lost 4 bases, J lost 7 bases, and 3 bases stayed unmatched. CDR1 and CDR2 from the germline V gene are SNHLY and FYNNEI. The CDR3 DNA is TGTGCCAGCAGTGGACAGGGCATTGAAGCTTTCTTT. Translation gives CASSGQGIEAFF.

V usage is TRBV7-2 and J usage is TRBJ2-7; TRBD2 matches at 10 bases. Unmatched junction bases numbered 4, after V lost 2 bases and J lost 6 bases. CDR3 length: 14 amino acids. The germline V gene encodes CDR1 SGHTA and CDR2 FQGNSA. Here the CDR3 reads CASSLLAGVAEQYF. The CDR3, as DNA: TGTGCCAGCAGCTTACTAGCGGGAGTGGCCGAGCAGTACTTC.

This sequence joins TRBV5-1 and TRBJ2-1, with TRBD2 identical over 12 bases. CDR1 SGHRS and CDR2 YFSETQ come from the germline V gene. The CDR3 has 15 amino acids. The J segment lost 0 bases and the V segment lost 5 bases, leaving 0 bases of the junction unmatched. CDR3: CASRTSGSSYNEQFF. Here the CDR3 DNA reads TGCGCCAGCAGGACTAGCGGGAGCTCCTACAATGAGCAGTTCTTC.

The chain links TRBV6-5 to TRBJ2-7; TRBD2 is a possible D gene (5 bases). The V gene lost 8 bases and the J gene lost 0 bases, with 8 bases spanning the gap. The CDR3 contains 12 residues. CDR1 and CDR2 from the germline V gene are MNHEY and SVGAGI. The CDR3 protein is CASLSVSYEQYF. The CDR3 coding sequence is TGTGCCAGCCTTAGCGTCTCCTACGAGCAGTACTTC.

The CDR3 coding sequence is TGTGCCAGCAGTGAATGGGCCAATGGCTACACCTTC. Its protein is CASSEWANGYTF. V and J are TRBV2 and TRBJ1-2; no definite D call. Germline V gene lookup returns CDR1 SNHLY and CDR2 FYNNEI. This CDR3 spans 12 amino acids. The germline V and J ends were trimmed by 2 bases and 6 bases, with 7 bases remaining between them.

The chain has TRBV7-2 and TRBJ2-5, with D perhaps matching TRBD1 (6 bases). Trimming removed 3 bases at V and 5 bases at J, with 10 bases between. The length of the CDR3 is 13 residues. Germline CDR1 and CDR2: SGHTA and FQGNSA. The DNA for the CDR3 is TGTGCCAGCAGCTTTTTAGGGGGTGAGACCCAGTACTTC. This encodes CASSFLGGETQYF.

V is TRBV20-1 and J is TRBJ2-3; D call uncertain. Germline-derived CDR1 and CDR2 are DFQATT and SNEGSKA (reference sequence). Trimming removed 3 bases at V and 4 bases at J, with 5 bases between. The CDR3 runs 11 residues. CDR3 coding DNA: TGCAGTGCTAGGCGGCCAGATACGCAGTATTTT. This encodes CSARRPDTQYF.

V gene TRBV6-5 combines with J gene TRBJ2-7, with 12 nucleotides matching TRBD2. The CDR3 has 16 residues. V lost 4 bases to trimming and J lost 2 bases; unmatched junction nucleotides: 6. Germline V gene data show CDR1 as MNHEY and CDR2 as SVGAGI. The chain's CDR3 is CASSSSLAGGTYEQYF. Written as DNA, the CDR3 is TGTGCCAGCAGTTCCTCACTAGCGGGGGGAACCTACGAGCAGTACTTC.

The rearrangement joins TRBV18 to TRBJ2-7, with 14 nucleotides matching TRBD2. Trimming took 4 bases from V and 3 from J; bases not matched to a gene: 8. The CDR3 spans 17 residues. The germline V gene encodes CDR1 KGHSH and CDR2 LQKENI. The CDR3 sequence: CASSQLGTSGRGYEQYF. The CDR3 region has the DNA TGTGCCAGCTCACAACTCGGGACTAGCGGGAGAGGCTACGAGCAGTACTTC.

This rearrangement joins TRBV5-1 to TRBJ2-5, with a tentative D call TRBD2 (6 bases). This CDR3 comprises 14 residues. The ends were cut back, 0 bases at V and 4 bases at J, with 10 bases in the middle. Germline V CDR1 and CDR2: SGHRS, YFSETQ. The CDR3 region has the DNA TGCGCCAGCAGCTTGGGGCGGGGCGGAGAGACCCAGTACTTC. Encoded protein: CASSLGRGGETQYF.

The J gene is TRBJ1-1, the V gene TRBV7-2; no firm D call. This CDR3 has 12 amino acids. Between the trimmed V and J ends, which lost 3 bases and 3 bases, there was a span of 5 bases. Looked up from germline, CDR1 is SGHTA and CDR2 is FQGNSA. The CDR3 sequence: CASSFSDTEAFF. The CDR3 DNA is TGTGCCAGCAGCTTCAGTGACACTGAAGCTTTCTTT.

In nucleotides, the CDR3 is TGTGCCAGCAGTGACCTGACCCCTAGGGGGGCCAACGTCCTGACTTTC. As protein: CASSDLTPRGANVLTF. The chain joins TRBV6-1 to TRBJ2-6; D is unclear. V was pared by 3 bases and J by 4 bases, with 13 bases between. The CDR3 sequence is 16 residues long. CDR1 and CDR2 (germline): MNHNS, SASEGT.

This clone was seen more than once but under ten times. V gene TRBV4-2 combines with J gene TRBJ2-7; TRBD2 is a possible D gene (6 bases). The CDR3 has 16 residues. The V gene lost 1 base and the J gene lost 5 bases, with 18 bases spanning the gap. Per germline, CDR1 LGHNA and CDR2 YNFKEQ. The CDR3 loop reads CASSQGSGGTLDEQYF. The CDR3 DNA reads as TGTGCCAGCAGCCAAGGCTCCGGCGGGACCCTGGACGAGCAGTACTTC.

This chain connects TRBV19 to TRBJ2-7, with D unresolved. The CDR3 is 14 residues long. Looked up from germline, CDR1 is LNHDA and CDR2 is SQIVND (reference sequence). The ends were cut back, 4 bases at V and 4 bases at J, with 14 bases in the middle. CDR3 in DNA: TGTGCCAGTAGTAGCGTGGGCAGCGAATACGAGCAGTACTTC. Amino acids: CASSSVGSEYEQYF.

Written as DNA, the CDR3 is TGTGCCAGTAGTATACACGGGAGTGGTATTCAGTACTTC. Translated: CASSIHGSGIQYF. This chain joins TRBV19 and TRBJ2-4, with a tentative D call TRBD2 (6 bases). This CDR3 contains 13 residues. V dropped 2 bases and J dropped 10 bases, with 12 bases sitting between them. CDR1 LNHDA and CDR2 SQIVND come from the germline V gene (reference sequence).

V usage is TRBV9 and J usage is TRBJ2-1; no clear D. Germline CDR1 reads SGDLS; CDR2 reads YYNGEE. The CDR3 is 13 amino acids. Trimming removed 4 bases from V and 8 bases from J, with 13 bases in between. The CDR3 DNA follows: TGTGCCAGCAGCAAGGGAACGTACGATGAGCAGTTCTTC. Amino acids: CASSKGTYDEQFF.

The V gene is TRBV15, the J gene TRBJ2-7; 9 bases agree with TRBD1. Germline CDR1 and CDR2: LNHNV and YYDKDF (reference sequence). Trimming removed 1 base from V and 4 bases from J; junction bases left unmatched: 5. The CDR3 consists of 15 residues. CDR3 in amino acids: CATSRVMTGGYEQYF. The CDR3 DNA is TGTGCCACCAGCAGAGTTATGACAGGGGGGTACGAGCAGTACTTC.

The chain links TRBV6-1 to TRBJ1-6; D is possibly TRBD1 (5 bases). CDR3 length: 13 amino acids. Germline CDR1 and CDR2: MNHNS and SASEGT. Trimming pared 8 bases from V and 10 bases from J, leaving 15 bases between. The CDR3 region is CASAQGSVSPLHF. The CDR3 DNA reads as TGTGCCAGCGCCCAGGGTTCGGTGTCACCCCTCCACTTT.

V is TRBV7-8 and J is TRBJ2-7, with D unresolved. CDR1 is SGHVS and CDR2 is FQNEAQ in the germline V gene. V gave up 0 bases and J gave up 7 bases, with 10 bases separating them. The CDR3 covers 13 residues. The CDR3 loop reads CASSLAPAREQYF. CDR3 bases: TGTGCCAGCAGCTTAGCCCCGGCTCGAGAGCAGTACTTC.

V gene TRBV11-2 combines with J gene TRBJ1-3, with D hard to call. Trimming pared 5 bases from V and 0 bases from J, leaving 11 bases between. The CDR3 extends over 15 amino acids. CDR1 is SGHAT and CDR2 is FQNNGV in the germline V gene. CDR3 in amino acids: CASSPPGSSGNTIYF. DNA for the CDR3: TGTGCCAGCAGCCCCCCGGGGAGCTCTGGAAACACCATATATTTT. The complete variable domain, with remaining parts taken from reference TRBV11-2 and TRBJ1-3, reads EAGVAQSPRYKIIEKRQSVAFWCNPISGHATLYWYQQILGQGPKLLIQFQNNGVVDDSQLPKDRFSAERLKGVDSTLKIQPAKLEDSAVYLCASSPPGSSGNTIYFGEGSWLTVV.

The chain joins TRBV4-3 to TRBJ2-7; 8 bases match TRBD2. With 3 bases clipped from V and 6 bases from J, the junction kept 10 bases outside the gene matches. The length of the CDR3 is 15 residues. Germline CDR1 and CDR2: LGHNA and YSLEER. CDR3 protein: CASSHCGGTMCEQYF. The CDR3 nucleotides read TGCGCCAGCAGCCATTGCGGGGGGACCATGTGCGAGCAGTACTTC.

In regard to this clone: Germline is not matched at one junction end, which may reflect a read error. This chain connects TRBV18 to TRBJ2-5; D is possibly TRBD1 or TRBD2 (5 bases each). CDR1 is KGHSH, CDR2 LQKENI, per germline. CDR3 length: 17 amino acids. The CDR3 protein is CASSPPLSGAGQETQYF. The CDR3 bases are TGTGCCAGCTCGCCACCACTGTCCGGGGCCGGTCAAGAGACCCAGTACTTC.

This clone appeared once. The chain is built from TRBV4-2 and TRBJ2-3; D is possibly TRBD2 (6 bases). The CDR3 sequence is 17 residues long. Per germline, CDR1 LGHNA and CDR2 YNFKEQ. Trimming left V 0 bases short and J 0 bases short, with 13 bases between. In DNA form, the CDR3 reads TGTGCCAGCAGCCAAGATTGGCCTAGCGTGAGCACAGATACGCAGTATTTT. Its translation: CASSQDWPSVSTDTQYF.

This clone was detected only a few times. The chain employs TRBV14 and TRBJ1-5; D call uncertain. The CDR3 consists of 13 residues. Per the germline V gene, CDR1 is SGHDN and CDR2 is FVKESK. V lost 1 base to trimming and J lost 6 bases, with 7 bases between them. This CDR3 is CASSQAGGQPQHF. CDR3 in DNA: TGTGCCAGCAGCCAAGCGGGCGGTCAGCCCCAGCATTTT.